This T cell receptor beta chain stems from a study of radiotherapy plus CTLA-4 blockade in lung cancer. Findings and limits, study-wide: Peripheral blood showed expansion of tumor-derived TCR clones after radiotherapy and ipilimumab.

Assay: immunoSEQ multiplex PCR; the TCRdb copy retains only in-frame clones and omits some. The table records 48,000 or so clones, just under 85% of them present only once. Focal radiation plus CTLA-4 blockade with ipilimumab was given to patients with chemo-refractory metastatic non-small-cell lung cancer. For this clone: The antigen is undetermined.

The CDR3 has 14 residues. Germline V CDR1 and CDR2: KGHSH, LQKENI. V was pared by 3 bases and J by 0 bases, with 9 bases between. The chain combines TRBV18 with TRBJ2-7, with D perhaps TRBD2 (5 bases). This clonotype was sampled from a human donor with non-small cell lung cancer whose response to radiotherapy plus ipilimumab could not be evaluated. The sequenced sample was peripheral blood, obtained from a patient treated with radiotherapy plus ipilimumab. The CDR3 DNA sequence: TGTGCCAGCTCACCGAGCCGGGGCTCCTACGAGCAGTACTTC. Encoded protein: CASSPSRGSYEQYF.